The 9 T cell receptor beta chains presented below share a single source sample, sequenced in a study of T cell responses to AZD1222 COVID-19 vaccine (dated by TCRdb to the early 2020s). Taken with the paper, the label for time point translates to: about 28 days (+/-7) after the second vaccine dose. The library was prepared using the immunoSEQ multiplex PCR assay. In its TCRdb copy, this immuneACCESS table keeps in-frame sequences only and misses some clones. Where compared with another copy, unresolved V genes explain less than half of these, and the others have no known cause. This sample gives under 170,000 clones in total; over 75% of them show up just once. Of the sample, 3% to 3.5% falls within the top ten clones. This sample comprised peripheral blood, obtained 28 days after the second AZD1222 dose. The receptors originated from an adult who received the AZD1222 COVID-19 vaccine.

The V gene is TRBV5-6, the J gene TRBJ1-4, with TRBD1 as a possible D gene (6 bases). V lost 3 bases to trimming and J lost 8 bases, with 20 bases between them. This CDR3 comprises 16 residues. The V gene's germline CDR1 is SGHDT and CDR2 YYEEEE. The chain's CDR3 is CASSSGAQGSKEKLFF. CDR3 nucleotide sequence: TGTGCCAGCAGCTCGGGGGCTCAGGGTTCCAAGGAAAAACTGTTTTTT.

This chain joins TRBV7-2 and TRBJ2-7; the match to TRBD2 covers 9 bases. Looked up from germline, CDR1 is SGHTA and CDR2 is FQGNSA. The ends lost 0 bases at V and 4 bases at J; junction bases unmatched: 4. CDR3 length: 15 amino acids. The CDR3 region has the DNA TGTGCCAGCAGCTTAGCGACTAGCGGTGGGTACGAGCAGTACTTC. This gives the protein CASSLATSGGYEQYF.

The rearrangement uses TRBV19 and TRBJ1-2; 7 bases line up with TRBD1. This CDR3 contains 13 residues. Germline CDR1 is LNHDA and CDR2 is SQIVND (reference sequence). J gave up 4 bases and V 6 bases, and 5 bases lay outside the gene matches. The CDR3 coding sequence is TGTGCCAGTAGCTTCGGGACAGTCTATGGCTACACCTTC. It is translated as CASSFGTVYGYTF.

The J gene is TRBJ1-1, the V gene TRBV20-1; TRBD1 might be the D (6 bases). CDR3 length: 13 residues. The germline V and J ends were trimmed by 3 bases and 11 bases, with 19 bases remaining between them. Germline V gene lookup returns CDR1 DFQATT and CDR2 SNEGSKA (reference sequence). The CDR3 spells CSASPGEGFWAFF. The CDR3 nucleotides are TGCAGTGCTAGTCCAGGGGAAGGGTTTTGGGCTTTCTTT.

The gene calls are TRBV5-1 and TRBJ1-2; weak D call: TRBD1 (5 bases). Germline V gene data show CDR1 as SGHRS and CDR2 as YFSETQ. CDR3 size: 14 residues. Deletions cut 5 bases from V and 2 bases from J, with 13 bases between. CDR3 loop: CASRGVQGNYGYTF. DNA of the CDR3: TGCGCCAGCAGGGGAGTGCAGGGAAACTATGGCTACACCTTC.

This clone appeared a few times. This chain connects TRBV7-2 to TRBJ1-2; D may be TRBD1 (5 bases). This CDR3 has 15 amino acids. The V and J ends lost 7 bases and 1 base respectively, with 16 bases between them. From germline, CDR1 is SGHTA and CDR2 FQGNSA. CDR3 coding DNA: TGTGCCAGCAAAGGCGCGGGGGGAATTAACTATGGCTACACCTTC. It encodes CASKGAGGINYGYTF. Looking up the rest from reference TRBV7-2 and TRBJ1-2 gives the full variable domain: GAGVSQSPSNKVTEKGKDVELRCDPISGHTALYWYRQSLGQGLEFLIYFQGNSAPDKSGLPSDRFSAERTGGSVSTLTIQRTQQEDSAVYLCASKGAGGINYGYTFGSGTRLTVV.

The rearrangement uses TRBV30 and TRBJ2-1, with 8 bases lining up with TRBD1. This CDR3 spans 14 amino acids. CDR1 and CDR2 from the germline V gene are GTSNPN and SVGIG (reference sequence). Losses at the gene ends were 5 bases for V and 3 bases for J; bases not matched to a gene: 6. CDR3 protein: CAWSNGQGYNEQFF. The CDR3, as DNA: TGTGCCTGGTCGAACGGACAGGGCTACAATGAGCAGTTCTTC.

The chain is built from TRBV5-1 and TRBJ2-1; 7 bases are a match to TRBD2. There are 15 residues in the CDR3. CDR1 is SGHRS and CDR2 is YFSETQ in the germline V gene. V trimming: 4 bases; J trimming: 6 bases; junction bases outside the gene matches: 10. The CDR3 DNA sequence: TGCGCCAGCAGCCCACCAGGGCTAGCGGTCAATGAGCAGTTCTTC. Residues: CASSPPGLAVNEQFF. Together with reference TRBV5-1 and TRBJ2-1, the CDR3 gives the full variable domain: KAGVTQTPRYLIKTRGQQVTLSCSPISGHRSVSWYQQTPGQGLQFLFEYFSETQRNKGNFPGRFSGRQFSNSRSEMNVSTLELGDSALYLCASSPPGLAVNEQFFGPGTRLTVL.

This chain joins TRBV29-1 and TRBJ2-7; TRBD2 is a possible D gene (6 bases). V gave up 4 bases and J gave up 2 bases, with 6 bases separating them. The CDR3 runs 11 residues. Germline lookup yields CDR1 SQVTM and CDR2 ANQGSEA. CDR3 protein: CSVGLAYEQYF. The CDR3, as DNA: TGCAGCGTTGGACTAGCCTACGAGCAGTACTTC.